These 23 T cell receptor beta chains came from one sample sequenced in a study of blood T cell repertoires in COVID-19 (dated by TCRdb to between 2020 and 2021). The library was produced with the immunoSEQ multiplex PCR assay. This immuneACCESS table, as held by TCRdb, lists in-frame sequences with V and J called but not all clones. Of the missing ones, under half trace to an unresolved V gene in checked studies; the others have no known cause. Within this sample are some 200,000 clones, with approximately 80% of them counted one time only. Roughly 17% of the sample is held by the ten biggest clonotypes. Source material: PBMCs or T cells enriched from blood (not recorded which). The origin of the receptors is a woman aged 50 to 60 who had recovered from COVID-19.

A few counts support this clone. CDR3 nucleotide sequence: TGTGCCACCACCACTGGGACACCGAACACCGGGGAGCTGTTTTTT. It codes for CATTTGTPNTGELFF. The chain recombines TRBV19 with TRBJ2-2; a possible D gene is TRBD1 (6 bases). Trimming cost V 10 bases and J 0 bases, with 15 bases left between them. CDR3 length equals 15 residues. Germline CDR1 LNHDA, CDR2 SQIVND (reference sequence).

The chain combines TRBV19 with TRBJ1-5; no definite D call. The CDR3 extends over 17 amino acids. V was clipped by 3 bases and J by 6 bases, with 21 bases between them. CDR1 LNHDA and CDR2 SQIVND come from the germline V gene (reference sequence). In nucleotides, the CDR3 is TGTGCCAGTAGTATTTCGGGCGGCGGGATCGTTCTTCAGCCCCAGCATTTT. Its protein product is CASSISGGGIVLQPQHF.

The V and J genes are TRBV7-2 and TRBJ1-5; possible D gene TRBD1, 5 bases. The germline V and J ends were trimmed by 3 bases and 7 bases, with 13 bases remaining between them. Germline-derived CDR1 and CDR2 are SGHTA and FQGNSA. The CDR3 sequence is 14 residues long. CDR3 in amino acids: CASSFKGEGQPQHF. The CDR3 DNA is TGTGCCAGCAGCTTCAAAGGGGAGGGCCAGCCCCAGCATTTT.

This sequence joins TRBV6-5 and TRBJ1-5; weak D call: TRBD1 (6 bases). CDR3 size: 12 residues. Trimming left V 8 bases short and J 6 bases short, with 11 bases between. Germline V gene lookup returns CDR1 MNHEY and CDR2 SVGAGI. The CDR3 nucleotides read TGTGCCAGCGGGGGGGCTGCTCAGCCCCAGCATTTT. Translation: CASGGAAQPQHF.

This clone came up a few times. V is TRBV5-1 and J is TRBJ1-3; D gene ambiguous. V gave up 0 bases and J gave up 0 bases, with 7 bases separating them. The CDR3 loop spans 15 amino acids. Germline V lookup: CDR1 SGHRS, CDR2 YFSETQ. The CDR3 here is CASSLGYNSGNTIYF. The CDR3 region has the DNA TGCGCCAGCAGCTTGGGGTACAACTCTGGAAACACCATATATTTT. The full variable domain, rest sourced from reference TRBV5-1 and TRBJ1-3, is KAGVTQTPRYLIKTRGQQVTLSCSPISGHRSVSWYQQTPGQGLQFLFEYFSETQRNKGNFPGRFSGRQFSNSRSEMNVSTLELGDSALYLCASSLGYNSGNTIYFGEGSWLTVV.

The chain carries TRBV3-1 (or the pseudogene TRBV3-2) and TRBJ2-1; 9 positions agree with TRBD2. Germline V CDR1 and CDR2: LGHDT, YNNKEL (reference sequence). This CDR3 comprises 15 residues. Here the CDR3 reads CAASRREGAYNEQFF. CDR3 coding DNA: TGTGCGGCCTCTCGGCGGGAGGGGGCCTACAATGAGCAGTTCTTC.

V and J are TRBV3-1 (or the pseudogene TRBV3-2) and TRBJ2-7; weak D call: TRBD2 (6 bases). Germline values: CDR1 LGHDT, CDR2 YNNKEL (reference sequence). The CDR3 loop spans 14 amino acids. V was trimmed by 0 bases and J by 4 bases, leaving 10 bases between them. As DNA, the CDR3 is TGTGCCAGCAGCCAAGATAGCGGCCCATACGAGCAGTACTTC. It codes for CASSQDSGPYEQYF.

The chain uses TRBV19 and TRBJ2-5, with D tentatively TRBD1 (5 bases). There are 16 residues in the CDR3. V was cut by 5 bases and J by 3 bases, with 19 bases left in between. Germline CDR1 reads LNHDA; CDR2 reads SQIVND (reference sequence). The CDR3 loop reads CASSSRQGWIKETQYF. The CDR3 DNA reads as TGTGCCAGTAGTTCTCGCCAGGGCTGGATTAAAGAGACCCAGTACTTC.

This chain uses TRBV28 with TRBJ1-2; weak D call: TRBD1 (6 bases). Germline V gene lookup returns CDR1 MDHEN and CDR2 SYDVKM. This CDR3 is 13 amino acids long. The ends were cut back, 6 bases at V and 2 bases at J, with 10 bases in the middle. The CDR3 DNA follows: TGTGCCAGCAGGGACAGCCTCAACTATGGCTACACCTTC. Its protein product is CASRDSLNYGYTF.

V is TRBV5-6 and J is TRBJ1-4; D remains unclear. Per the germline V gene, CDR1 is SGHDT and CDR2 is YYEEEE. Deletions cut 0 bases from V and 0 bases from J, with 9 bases between. This CDR3 has 16 amino acids. CDR3 region: CASSLAGGATNEKLFF. CDR3 bases: TGTGCCAGCAGCTTGGCCGGCGGTGCAACTAATGAAAAACTGTTTTTT.

The chain is built from TRBV5-5 and TRBJ2-2; 7 bases fit TRBD1. This CDR3 is 14 amino acids long. Trimming took 5 bases from V and 6 from J; bases not matched to a gene: 7. Germline V lookup: CDR1 SGHKS, CDR2 YYEKEE (reference sequence). The CDR3 loop reads CASRHDRAAGELFF. CDR3 DNA sequence: TGTGCCAGCAGACATGACAGGGCGGCCGGGGAGCTGTTTTTT. The complete variable domain, with remaining parts taken from reference TRBV5-5 and TRBJ2-2, reads DAGVTQSPTHLIKTRGQQVTLRCSPISGHKSVSWYQQVLGQGPQFIFQYYEKEERGRGNFPDRFSARQFPNYSSELNVNALLLGDSALYLCASRHDRAAGELFFGEGSRLTVL.

There are a few counts of this clone. The chain combines TRBV6-2 or TRBV6-3 with TRBJ2-7; no definite D call. Looked up from germline, CDR1 is MNHEY and CDR2 is SVGEGT. The CDR3 contains 12 residues. Trimming cost V 5 bases and J 4 bases, with 9 bases left between them. In nucleotides, the CDR3 is TGTGCCAGCAGTCTACAGATATACGAGCAGTACTTC. It translates to CASSLQIYEQYF.

V usage is TRBV9 and J usage is TRBJ2-7; possible D gene TRBD1, 6 bases. Deletions cut 3 bases from V and 6 bases from J, with 10 bases between. CDR1 SGDLS and CDR2 YYNGEE come from the germline V gene. CDR3 size: 12 residues. CDR3 DNA: TGTGCCAGCAGCGAACTAGGGGGCGAGCAGTACTTC. As protein: CASSELGGEQYF.

This clone has more than one count but fewer than ten. The chain employs TRBV29-1 and TRBJ2-1, with a possible D match to TRBD2 (6 bases). Germline V CDR1 and CDR2: SQVTM, ANQGSEA. This CDR3 contains 15 residues. V was pared by 6 bases and J by 8 bases, with 23 bases between. The CDR3, as DNA: TGCAGCGTCGGGGGAGCGGGTAAGCTCTCGGATGAGCAGTTCTTC. Protein product: CSVGGAGKLSDEQFF.

This sequence joins TRBV5-1 and TRBJ1-4; TRBD1 aligns across 8 bases. Germline trimming cut 3 bases from V and 0 bases from J; bases unmatched to any gene: 4. The germline CDR1 and CDR2 sequences are SGHRS and YFSETQ. CDR3 size: 16 residues. The CDR3 DNA is TGCGCCAGCAGCTCGGGACAGGTTGCAACTAATGAAAAACTGTTTTTT. Amino acid sequence: CASSSGQVATNEKLFF.

The chain links TRBV28 to TRBJ2-7; no clear D. Germline CDR1 MDHEN, CDR2 SYDVKM. The CDR3 spans 12 residues. V shed 0 bases and J shed 9 bases, with 9 bases lying between them. The CDR3: CASSLWSRGQYF. The CDR3 nucleotides are TGTGCCAGCAGTTTATGGTCCCGAGGGCAGTACTTC.

The J gene is TRBJ1-4, the V gene TRBV10-3; no definite D call. V was trimmed by 4 bases and J by 12 bases, leaving 12 bases between them. The CDR3 has 12 amino acids. CDR1 is ENHRY and CDR2 is SYGVKD in the germline V gene. The CDR3: CAISVDGGQLFF. The CDR3 nucleotides read TGTGCCATCAGTGTAGATGGAGGGCAACTGTTTTTT.

J is TRBJ1-6 and V is TRBV27; a possible D gene is TRBD1 (6 bases). CDR1 and CDR2 (germline): MNHEY, SMNVEV (reference sequence). V gave up 3 bases and J gave up 0 bases, with 15 bases separating them. The CDR3 spans 18 residues. CDR3 in DNA: TGTGCCAGCAGTTTTACCAGGGACATCGGCTCCTATAATTCACCCCTCCACTTT. The encoded protein is CASSFTRDIGSYNSPLHF.

The chain joins TRBV6-5 to TRBJ2-7, with D possibly being TRBD1 (6 bases). Per germline, CDR1 MNHEY and CDR2 SVGAGI. This CDR3 is 13 amino acids long. Trimming removed 6 bases from V and 4 bases from J, with 13 bases in between. This CDR3 is CASSGQSIYEQYF. CDR3 DNA: TGTGCCAGCAGCGGACAGTCAATATACGAGCAGTACTTC.

This rearrangement joins TRBV19 to TRBJ1-1, with unresolved D. Germline V gene lookup returns CDR1 LNHDA and CDR2 SQIVND (reference sequence). The CDR3 extends over 17 amino acids. Trimming removed 1 base at V and 7 bases at J, with 22 bases between. CDR3 nucleotides: TGTGCCAGTAGTATAGGACCGACTACCCTTGGTAATTATGAAGCTTTCTTT. It specifies CASSIGPTTLGNYEAFF.

This clone showed up just once. The CDR3 DNA sequence: TGTGCCAGCAGCTCGCGGCCCGGCGATCAGCCCCAGCATTTT. As protein: CASSSRPGDQPQHF. The J gene is TRBJ1-5, the V gene TRBV7-8; no clear D gene. CDR3 length: 14 residues. The ends were cut back, 4 bases at V and 5 bases at J, with 12 bases in the middle. Per the germline V gene, CDR1 is SGHVS and CDR2 is FQNEAQ.

J is TRBJ2-1 and V is TRBV5-1; 7 bases fit TRBD2. V trimming: 3 bases; J trimming: 5 bases; junction bases outside the gene matches: 8. The CDR3 is 15 residues long. Germline CDR1 SGHRS, CDR2 YFSETQ. CDR3 loop: CASSSGSGRHNEQFF. The CDR3 coding sequence is TGCGCCAGCAGCTCTGGTAGCGGGCGCCACAATGAGCAGTTCTTC.

The V and J genes are TRBV5-1 and TRBJ2-3; a possible D gene is TRBD1 (5 bases). This CDR3 has 12 residues. CDR1 is SGHRS and CDR2 is YFSETQ in the germline V gene. Trimming removed 0 bases at V and 6 bases at J, with 5 bases between. CDR3 in DNA: TGCGCCAGCAGCTTGGCAGGGGATACGCAGTATTTT. Amino acid sequence: CASSLAGDTQYF. Variable domain in full (rest from reference TRBV5-1 and TRBJ2-3): KAGVTQTPRYLIKTRGQQVTLSCSPISGHRSVSWYQQTPGQGLQFLFEYFSETQRNKGNFPGRFSGRQFSNSRSEMNVSTLELGDSALYLCASSLAGDTQYFGPGTRLTVL.